This TCR beta chain was profiled in a study of T cells in Graves' hyperthyroidism and ophthalmopathy. Findings of the study overall: In the blood, most expanded thyroid clonotypes above 0.001 appeared as well.

V was clipped by 0 bases and J by 5 bases; unmatched bases: 6. This CDR3 has 16 amino acids. CDR1 and CDR2 (germline): LGHNT, FRNRAP. RNA transcripts served as the template for amplifying TCR beta CDR3 regions. First-round RT-PCR targeting the TCR CDR3 was performed with the HTBI primer set. TCRdb processed the multiplex PCR reads anew with MiXCR; each CDR3 protein has one entry. Altogether around 600,000 distinct CDR3 sequences are present, more than 13% being singletons, with the ten largest covering around 7%. Many counts were recorded for this clonotype. Its specificity is not known. Ophthalmopathy patients all had a Clinical Activity Score of at least 3, a NOSPECS grade of at least 4 and disease under 3 months old.

This TCR came from a young woman with Graves' ophthalmopathy. The sequenced material came from blood. The V and J genes are TRBV12-5 and TRBJ2-3; 9 nucleotides line up with TRBD2. CDR3 protein: CASGLVLSGRKDTQYF. The CDR3, as DNA: TGTGCTAGTGGTTTGGTACTAAGCGGGAGGAAAGATACGCAGTATTTT.